These 5 T cell receptor beta chains share one sample of origin, sequenced in a study of T cell clusters in autoimmune cytopenias. TRB was amplified by touch-down multiplex PCR, primer pools A and B combined. Reanalyzing the multiplex PCR reads, TCRdb keeps one entry per CDR3 protein, without DNA. This sample contains some 2,500 distinct CDR3 sequences. About 37,500 genome equivalents of blood DNA were amplified for TRB. Specimen: peripheral blood. These receptor sequences come from a human donor with an autoimmune cytopenia or autoimmune hepatitis (not recorded which).

The chain uses TRBV12-3 or TRBV12-4 and TRBJ2-7; there is no DNA to check the TCRdb D call of TRBD1. This CDR3 has 13 amino acids. CDR3 amino acids: CASSLGQGAGQYF.

This clonotype is called medium-sized based on its frequency. J is TRBJ2-1 and V is TRBV5-5; TCRdb indicates TRBD2, and absent DNA this call remains unverified. There are 15 residues in the CDR3. Germline loops: CDR1 SGHKS, CDR2 YYEKEE (reference sequence). CDR3 amino acids: CASSRGRGGKNEQFF.

This rearrangement joins TRBV30 to TRBJ1-2; as DNA is missing, the TRBD1 call by TCRdb cannot be tested. CDR1 is GTSNPN and CDR2 is SVGIG in the germline V gene (reference sequence). This CDR3 spans 13 amino acids. The CDR3 protein is CAWPGTGRDGYTF.

This clonotype shows up as large by frequency. The V call is TRBV29-1, the J call TRBJ2-5; TCRdb returns TRBD2, unconfirmable since there is no DNA. From germline, CDR1 is SQVTM and CDR2 ANQGSEA. The CDR3 extends over 13 amino acids. Here the CDR3 reads CSVVTSGGETQYF. The entire variable domain, with the rest obtained from reference TRBV29-1 and TRBJ2-5, is as follows: SAVISQKPSRDICQRGTSLTIQCQVDSQVTMMFWYRQQPGQSLTLIATANQGSEATYESGFVIDKFPISRPNLTFSTLTVSNMSPEDSSIYLCSVVTSGGETQYFGPGTRLLVL.

This chain links TRBV30 with TRBJ1-6; TCRdb's D gene call, TRBD1, goes unchecked for lack of DNA. Looked up from germline, CDR1 is GTSNPN and CDR2 is SVGIG (reference sequence). The CDR3 has 15 amino acids. CDR3 amino acids: CAWKSRDRDNSPLHF.